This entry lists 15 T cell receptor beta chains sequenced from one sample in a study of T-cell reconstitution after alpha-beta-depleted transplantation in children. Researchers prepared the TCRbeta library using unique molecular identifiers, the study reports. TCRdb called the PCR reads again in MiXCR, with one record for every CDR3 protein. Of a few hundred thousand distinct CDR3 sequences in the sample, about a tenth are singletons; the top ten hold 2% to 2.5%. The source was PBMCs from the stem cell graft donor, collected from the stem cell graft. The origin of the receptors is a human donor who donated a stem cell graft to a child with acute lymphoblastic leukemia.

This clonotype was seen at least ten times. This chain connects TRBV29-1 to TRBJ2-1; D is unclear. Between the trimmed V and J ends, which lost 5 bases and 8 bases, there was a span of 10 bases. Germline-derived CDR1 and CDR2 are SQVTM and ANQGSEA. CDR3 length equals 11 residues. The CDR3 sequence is CSVLDVYEQFF. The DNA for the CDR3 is TGCAGCGTTTTGGACGTCTATGAGCAGTTCTTC.

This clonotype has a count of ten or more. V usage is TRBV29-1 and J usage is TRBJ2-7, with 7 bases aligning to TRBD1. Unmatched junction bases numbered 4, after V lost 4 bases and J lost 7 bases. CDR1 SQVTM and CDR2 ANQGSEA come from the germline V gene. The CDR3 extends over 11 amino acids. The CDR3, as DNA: TGCAGCGTTGGCCAGGGGGATGAGCAGTACTTC. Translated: CSVGQGDEQYF.

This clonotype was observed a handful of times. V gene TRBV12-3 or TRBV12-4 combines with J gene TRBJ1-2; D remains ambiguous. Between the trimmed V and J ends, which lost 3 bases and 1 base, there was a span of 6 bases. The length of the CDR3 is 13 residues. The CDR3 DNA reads TGTGCCAGCAGTTTTCACCGTAACTATGGCTACACCTTC. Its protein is CASSFHRNYGYTF.

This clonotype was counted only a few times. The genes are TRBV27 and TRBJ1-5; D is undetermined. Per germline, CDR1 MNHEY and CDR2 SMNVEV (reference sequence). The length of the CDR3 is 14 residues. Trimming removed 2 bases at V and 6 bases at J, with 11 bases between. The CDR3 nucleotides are TGTGCCAGCAGTTTAATGGGTCCTAGTCAGCCCCAGCATTTT. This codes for CASSLMGPSQPQHF.

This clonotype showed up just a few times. The CDR3 spells CASGRGEEVWVSGELFF. CDR3 sequence (DNA): TGTGCCAGCGGAAGGGGGGAGGAAGTTTGGGTATCCGGGGAGCTGTTTTTT. The chain combines TRBV7-8 with TRBJ2-2; tentatively, D is TRBD1 or TRBD2 (6 bases each). Trimming left V 8 bases short and J 6 bases short, with 25 bases between. Germline assignment: CDR1 SGHVS and CDR2 FQNEAQ. The CDR3 is 17 residues long.

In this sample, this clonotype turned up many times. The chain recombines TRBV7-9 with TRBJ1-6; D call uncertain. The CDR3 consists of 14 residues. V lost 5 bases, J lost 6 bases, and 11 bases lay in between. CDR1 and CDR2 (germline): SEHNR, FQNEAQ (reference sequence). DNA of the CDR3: TGTGCCAGCAGCCTAATGGGGATTAATTCACCCCTCCACTTT. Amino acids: CASSLMGINSPLHF.

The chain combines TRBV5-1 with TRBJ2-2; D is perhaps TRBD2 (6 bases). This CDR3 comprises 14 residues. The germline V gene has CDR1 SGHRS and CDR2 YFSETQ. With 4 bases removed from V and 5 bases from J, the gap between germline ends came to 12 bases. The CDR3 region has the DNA TGCGCCAGCAGCCCGGAGGCGGGAACCGGGGAGCTGTTTTTT. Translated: CASSPEAGTGELFF.

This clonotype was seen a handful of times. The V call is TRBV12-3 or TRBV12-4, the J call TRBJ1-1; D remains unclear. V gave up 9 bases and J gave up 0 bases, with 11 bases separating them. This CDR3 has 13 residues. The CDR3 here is CASNPLVNTEAFF. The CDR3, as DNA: TGTGCCAGTAACCCACTTGTGAACACTGAAGCTTTCTTT.

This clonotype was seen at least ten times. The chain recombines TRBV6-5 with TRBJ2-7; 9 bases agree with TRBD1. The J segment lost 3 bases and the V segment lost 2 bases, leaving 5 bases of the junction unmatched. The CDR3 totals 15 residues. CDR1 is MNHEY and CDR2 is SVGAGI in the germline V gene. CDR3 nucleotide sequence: TGTGCCAGCAGTTACAGGGGACAGGGTGTCTACGAGCAGTACTTC. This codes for CASSYRGQGVYEQYF.

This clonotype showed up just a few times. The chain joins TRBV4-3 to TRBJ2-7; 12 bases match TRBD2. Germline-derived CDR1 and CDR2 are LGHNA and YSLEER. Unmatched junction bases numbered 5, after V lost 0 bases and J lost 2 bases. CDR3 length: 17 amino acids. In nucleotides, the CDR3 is TGCGCCAGCAGCCAAGAAGCTAGCGGGAGGGGTGCCTACGAGCAGTACTTC. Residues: CASSQEASGRGAYEQYF.

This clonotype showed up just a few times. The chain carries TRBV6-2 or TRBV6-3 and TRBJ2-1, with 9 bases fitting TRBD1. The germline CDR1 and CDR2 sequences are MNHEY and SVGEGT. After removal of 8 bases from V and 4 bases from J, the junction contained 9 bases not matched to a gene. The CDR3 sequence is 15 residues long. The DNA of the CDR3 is TGTGCCAGCCGCCCGGGGGACAGGGTTTACAATGAGCAGTTCTTC. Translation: CASRPGDRVYNEQFF.

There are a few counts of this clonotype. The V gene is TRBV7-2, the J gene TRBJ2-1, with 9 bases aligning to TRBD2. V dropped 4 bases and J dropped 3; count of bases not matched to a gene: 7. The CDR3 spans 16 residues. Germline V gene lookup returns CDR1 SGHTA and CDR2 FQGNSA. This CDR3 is CASSSYGTSSYNEQFF. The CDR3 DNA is TGTGCCAGCAGCTCTTATGGGACTAGCAGCTACAATGAGCAGTTCTTC.

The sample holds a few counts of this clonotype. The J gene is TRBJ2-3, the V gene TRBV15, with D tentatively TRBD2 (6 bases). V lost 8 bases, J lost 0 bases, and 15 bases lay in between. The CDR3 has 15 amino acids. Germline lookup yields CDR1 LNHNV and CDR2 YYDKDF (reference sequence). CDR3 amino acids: CATADRRGSTDTQYF. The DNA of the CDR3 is TGTGCCACCGCCGATCGGCGGGGTAGCACAGATACGCAGTATTTT.

CDR3 sequence reads: CASRPGSWETQYF. The CDR3 nucleotides read TGTGCCAGTCGGCCTGGGTCTTGGGAGACCCAGTACTTC. The genes are TRBV7-8 and TRBJ2-5; D ambiguous. The CDR3 totals 13 residues. With 9 bases removed from V and 5 bases from J, the gap between germline ends came to 16 bases. In germline, CDR1 is SGHVS, CDR2 FQNEAQ.

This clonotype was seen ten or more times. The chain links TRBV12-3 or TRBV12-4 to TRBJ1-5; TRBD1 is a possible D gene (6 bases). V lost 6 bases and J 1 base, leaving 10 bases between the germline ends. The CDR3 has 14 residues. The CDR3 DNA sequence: TGTGCCAGCAGCACAGGGAGCAGCAATCAGCCCCAGCATTTT. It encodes CASSTGSSNQPQHF.